These 13 T cell receptor beta chains were sequenced from one sample in a study of T-cell reconstitution after alpha-beta-depleted transplantation in children. The TCRbeta library was prepared with unique molecular identifiers. TCRdb itself ran the PCR reads through MiXCR, one entry per CDR3 protein. The table lists about 610,000 distinct CDR3 sequences, around 27% of them singletons, with about a third in the top ten. The specimen was PBMCs, collected before TCRalphabeta/CD19-depleted stem cell transplant. Receptors originate from a boy in the first two years of life with Wiskott-Aldrich syndrome, due to receive a stem cell transplant.

This chain links TRBV7-8 with TRBJ2-1; 8 nucleotides align to TRBD2. Germline CDR1 and CDR2: SGHVS and FQNEAQ. CDR3 length: 14 amino acids. V was pared by 8 bases and J by 3 bases, with 6 bases of the junction left unmatched. CDR3 in amino acids: CASAAGGVYNEQFF. In nucleotides, the CDR3 is TGTGCCAGCGCCGCCGGGGGGGTCTACAATGAGCAGTTCTTC.

This chain joins TRBV5-6 and TRBJ2-2; the match to TRBD2 covers 9 bases. The CDR3 is made up of 18 amino acids. The germline V gene has CDR1 SGHDT and CDR2 YYEEEE. V shed 3 bases, J shed 4 bases, and the junction held 13 bases outside the gene matches. CDR3 nucleotide sequence: TGTGCCAGCAGCTCCCGGTCCAGCCTAGCGGGGACCACCGGGGAGCTGTTTTTT. This sequence encodes CASSSRSSLAGTTGELFF.

This rearrangement joins TRBV10-3 to TRBJ2-7; TRBD2 agrees at 10 bases. Germline values: CDR1 ENHRY, CDR2 SYGVKD. The CDR3 has 14 amino acids. V shed 5 bases and J 2 bases; nucleotides not matched to a gene: 3. This CDR3 is CAISRTSGTYEQYF. The CDR3 bases are TGTGCCATCAGTCGGACTAGCGGAACCTACGAGCAGTACTTC.

This clonotype was counted a few times. This chain uses TRBV12-3 or TRBV12-4 with TRBJ2-1; D ambiguous. Between the trimmed V and J ends, which lost 4 bases and 4 bases, there was a span of 11 bases. There are 14 residues in the CDR3. For the CDR3, the DNA is TGTGCCAGCAGTTCCCTCCTGGCATACAATGAGCAGTTCTTC. This encodes CASSSLLAYNEQFF.

V is TRBV10-3 and J is TRBJ2-3, with 8 bases lining up with TRBD2. This CDR3 comprises 16 residues. Unmatched junction bases numbered 10, after V lost 4 bases and J lost 4 bases. The germline V gene encodes CDR1 ENHRY and CDR2 SYGVKD. For the CDR3, the DNA is TGTGCCATCAGTGCCCTGGCGGGAGGTGACGCAGATACGCAGTATTTT. This sequence encodes CAISALAGGDADTQYF.

The CDR3 nucleotides are TGTGCCAGCAGCCGGACAGGGTTTGAGCAGTTCTTC. This encodes CASSRTGFEQFF. The chain is built from TRBV11-1 and TRBJ2-1; 8 nucleotides match TRBD1. Germline CDR1 is SGHAT and CDR2 is FQDESV (reference sequence). The CDR3 extends over 12 amino acids. V dropped 5 bases and J dropped 9; count of bases not matched to a gene: 3.

This clonotype was detected only a few times. This chain uses TRBV30 with TRBJ2-5, with D possibly being TRBD1 or TRBD2 (6 bases each). Germline lookup yields CDR1 GTSNPN and CDR2 SVGIG (reference sequence). This CDR3 spans 13 amino acids. The V end was cut by 8 bases, the J end by 5 bases, with 18 bases between. The CDR3 bases are TGTGCCGCAGGGGCGGGGACGGGGGAGACCCAGTACTTC. The encoded protein is CAAGAGTGETQYF.

This clonotype came up a few times. V and J are TRBV29-1 and TRBJ2-4; D ambiguous. Per the germline V gene, CDR1 is SQVTM and CDR2 is ANQGSEA. This CDR3 has 13 amino acids. V lost 4 bases to trimming and J lost 7 bases, with 14 bases between them. CDR3 bases: TGCAGCGTTGTTTCTCGTCAGGTTAACATTCAGTACTTC. Translating gives CSVVSRQVNIQYF.

The chain recombines TRBV2 with TRBJ2-7, with TRBD1 matching 7 bases. The CDR3 runs to 15 residues. Germline values: CDR1 SNHLY, CDR2 FYNNEI. J gave up 1 base and V 4 bases, and 7 bases lay outside the gene matches. CDR3 loop: CASSAPDRLSYEQYF. CDR3 nucleotide sequence: TGTGCCAGCAGTGCGCCGGACAGGCTTTCCTACGAGCAGTACTTC. The full variable domain, completed using reference TRBV2 and TRBJ2-7, is EPEVTQTPSHQVTQMGQEVILRCVPISNHLYFYWYRQILGQKVEFLVSFYNNEISEKSEIFDDQFSVERPDGSNFTLKIRSTKLEDSAMYFCASSAPDRLSYEQYFGPGTRLTVT.

The rearrangement uses TRBV12-3 or TRBV12-4 and TRBJ1-1; D remains ambiguous. Deletions cut 6 bases from V and 1 base from J, with 9 bases between. This CDR3 contains 13 residues. CDR3 in amino acids: CASRPDGNTEAFF. The DNA of the CDR3 is TGTGCCAGCAGACCGGACGGGAACACTGAAGCTTTCTTT.

A few counts support this clonotype. The chain uses TRBV28 and TRBJ2-1, with D possibly matching TRBD1 (6 bases). Between the trimmed V and J ends, which lost 5 bases and 6 bases, there was a span of 20 bases. In germline, CDR1 is MDHEN, CDR2 SYDVKM. The CDR3 has 16 amino acids. This CDR3 is CASSQLLGGWGNEQFF. CDR3 nucleotides: TGTGCCAGCAGTCAACTACTAGGGGGTTGGGGCAATGAGCAGTTCTTC.

The gene calls are TRBV21-1 and TRBJ1-2; the D call of TRBD1 is as the table states it, not checked on the DNA. TRBV21-1 is a pseudogene. The CDR3 sequence is 15 residues long. In DNA form, the CDR3 reads TGTGCCAGCAGCAAAGTGACGGCGCAAGACTATGGCTACACCTTC. Translating it yields CASSKVTAQDYGYTF.

The table lists this clonotype with a few counts. V usage is TRBV10-3 and J usage is TRBJ2-7; 9 bases are shared with TRBD1. This CDR3 region has 14 residues. V trimming: 3 bases; J trimming: 5 bases; junction bases outside the gene matches: 5. The germline V gene has CDR1 ENHRY and CDR2 SYGVKD. The CDR3 DNA reads TGTGCCATCAGTGACCCGGACAGGGGACACGAGCAGTACTTC. This translates into CAISDPDRGHEQYF.